These T cell receptor beta chains were read from a single sample in a study of blood T cell repertoires in COVID-19. Sequencing was performed with immunoSEQ multiplex PCR; in TCRdb, only in-frame clones are kept and a portion is missing. This table holds about 290,000 clones, more than 85% found once. Material: peripheral blood. These receptor sequences come from a man in his forties or fifties with acute or convalescent COVID-19. Each CDR3 is given with its conserved first and last residue. The D gene is left open where the match is weak. Where a row states a size, it is once, few, many or the class of an expanded clone; other rows omit it.

V gene	J gene	clone size	D gene	CDR3 protein	CDR3 DNA
TRBV6-6	TRBJ1-1	NA	NA	CASTTPGTEAFF	TGTGCCAGCACCACCCCGGGGACTGAAGCTTTCTTT
TRBV3-1/TRBV3-2	TRBJ2-7	NA	TRBD1	CASSQSGQLYEQYF	TGTGCCAGCAGCCAGTCGGGACAGCTGTACGAGCAGTACTTC
TRBV3-1/TRBV3-2	TRBJ1-3	NA	TRBD1	CASSLITGGSGNTIYF	TGTGCCAGCAGCCTGATAACAGGGGGCTCTGGAAACACCATATATTTT
TRBV27	TRBJ2-2	NA	NA	CASSFWGVGVTGELFF	TGTGCCAGCAGTTTTTGGGGGGTTGGGGTCACCGGGGAGCTGTTTTTT
TRBV10-2	TRBJ2-5	once	NA	CASSRTSQETQYF	TGCGCCAGCAGTCGGACTTCACAAGAGACCCAGTACTTC
TRBV4-2	TRBJ1-1	NA	NA	CASSQEAGGDTEAFF	TGTGCCAGCAGCCAAGAAGCGGGTGGGGACACTGAAGCTTTCTTT
TRBV5-1	TRBJ2-3	NA	TRBD1	CASSLIPGTGVTDTQYF	TGCGCCAGCAGCTTAATCCCCGGGACAGGGGTTACAGATACGCAGTATTTT
TRBV12-5	TRBJ1-1	NA	NA	CASGPLGSGTEAFF	TGTGCTAGTGGTCCCCTCGGGTCCGGTACTGAAGCTTTCTTT
TRBV7-9	TRBJ2-5	NA	NA	CASSFTGSYQETQYF	TGTGCCAGCAGCTTTACAGGGAGCTACCAAGAGACCCAGTACTTC
TRBV30	TRBJ2-2	NA	TRBD1	CAWRDTGAPVTELFF	TGTGCCTGGAGGGACACAGGGGCCCCTGTGACCGAGCTGTTTTTT
TRBV7-3	TRBJ2-2	few	NA	CASSARDTRNTGELFF	TGTGCCAGCAGCGCCCGGGACACACGGAACACCGGGGAGCTGTTTTTT
TRBV29-1	TRBJ1-2	NA	TRBD1	CSVGGTGDSNYGYTF	TGCAGCGTTGGGGGGACAGGGGACTCTAACTATGGCTACACCTTC
TRBV30	TRBJ2-7	NA	NA	CAWSVGGVSYEQYF	TGTGCCTGGAGTGTAGGGGGGGTGTCCTACGAGCAGTACTTC
TRBV18	TRBJ1-1	NA	NA	CASSPNSINTEAFF	TGTGCCAGCTCACCAAACAGCATTAACACTGAAGCTTTCTTT
TRBV29-1	TRBJ2-7	NA	TRBD1	CSVGWDRGRNEQYF	TGCAGCGTTGGGTGGGACAGGGGGCGAAACGAGCAGTACTTC
TRBV10-2	TRBJ1-5	NA	NA	CASSKQVDQPQHF	TGCGCCAGCAGTAAGCAGGTGGATCAGCCCCAGCATTTT
TRBV10-3	TRBJ2-5	NA	TRBD1	CAISESQTGEETQYF	TGTGCCATCAGTGAGTCTCAGACAGGGGAAGAGACCCAGTACTTC
TRBV13	TRBJ1-1	medium-sized	NA	CASSLGRGGTEAFF	TGTGCCAGCAGCTTAGGTCGGGGAGGCACTGAAGCTTTCTTT
TRBV2	TRBJ1-5	NA	NA	CASSEDSGGDQPQHF	TGTGCCAGCAGTGAAGATAGCGGGGGGGATCAGCCCCAGCATTTT
TRBV7-2	TRBJ1-1	few	NA	CASSPTWWDTEAFF	TGTGCCAGCAGCCCGACTTGGTGGGACACTGAAGCTTTCTTT
TRBV18	TRBJ1-6	NA	TRBD1	CASSSTGADSPLHF	TGTGCCAGCTCATCGACAGGGGCGGATTCACCCCTCCACTTT
TRBV12-3/TRBV12-4	TRBJ2-7	NA	NA	CASSRTVYEQYF	TGTGCCAGCAGCCGGACAGTCTACGAGCAGTACTTC
TRBV3-1/TRBV3-2	TRBJ1-4	NA	NA	CASSQDRDWSEKLFF	TGTGCCAGCAGCCAAGACAGGGATTGGAGTGAAAAACTGTTTTTT
TRBV11-2	TRBJ2-7	few	NA	CASSLQGYEQYF	TGTGCCAGCAGCCTTCAGGGTTACGAGCAGTACTTC
TRBV30	TRBJ1-1	NA	TRBD1	CAWSTPGTVNTEAFF	TGTGCCTGGAGTACCCCCGGGACAGTGAACACTGAAGCTTTCTTT
TRBV3-1/TRBV3-2	TRBJ1-3	NA	NA	CASSQGGENTIYF	TGTGCCAGCAGCCAGGGGGGGGAAAACACCATATATTTT
TRBV4-2	TRBJ2-1	NA	NA	CASSQDDLVGEQFF	TGTGCCAGCAGCCAAGATGACCTAGTTGGTGAGCAGTTCTTC
TRBV4-1	TRBJ2-3	NA	NA	CASGWTDPTDTQYF	TGCGCCAGCGGCTGGACAGACCCCACAGATACGCAGTATTTT
TRBV7-3	TRBJ2-1	NA	NA	CASSPQIGTAGLFF	TGTGCCAGCAGCCCTCAAATAGGGACGGCGGGGCTGTTCTTC
TRBV13	TRBJ1-4	NA	TRBD1	CASSGRDRNQEKLFF	TGTGCCAGCAGCGGGAGGGACAGGAATCAGGAAAAACTGTTTTTT
TRBV6-5	TRBJ1-4	few	TRBD1	CASSTWTGAKEKLFF	TGTGCCAGCAGTACCTGGACAGGTGCGAAAGAAAAACTGTTTTTT
TRBV10-3	TRBJ1-3	NA	NA	CAISNTGLAGNTIYF	TGTGCCATCAGTAATACAGGGTTGGCTGGAAACACCATATATTTT